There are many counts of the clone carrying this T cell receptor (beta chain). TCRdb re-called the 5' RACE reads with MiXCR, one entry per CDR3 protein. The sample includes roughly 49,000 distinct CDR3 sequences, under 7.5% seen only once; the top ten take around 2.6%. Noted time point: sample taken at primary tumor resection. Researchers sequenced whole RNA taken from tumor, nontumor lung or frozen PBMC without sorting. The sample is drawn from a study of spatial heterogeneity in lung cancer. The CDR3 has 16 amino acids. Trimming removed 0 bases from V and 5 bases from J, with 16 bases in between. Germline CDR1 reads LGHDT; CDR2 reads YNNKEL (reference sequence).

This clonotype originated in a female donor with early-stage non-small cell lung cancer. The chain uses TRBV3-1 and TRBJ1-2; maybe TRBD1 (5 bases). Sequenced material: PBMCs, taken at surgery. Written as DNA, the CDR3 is TGTGCCAGCAGCCAAGACCCAGCGGGGCGGGGGTATGGCTACACCTTC. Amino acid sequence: CASSQDPAGRGYGYTF.